A selection of T cell receptor beta chains follows, all from one sample in a study of shared clonotypes between healthy human individuals. Method: immunoSEQ multiplex PCR; TCRdb's copy keeps in-frame clones and lacks some. The repertoire includes roughly 2.5 million clones, roughly nine tenths of them detected once, and about 0.13% sits in the top ten. The specimen sequenced was naive CD4+ T cells sorted from blood. These TCRs come from a man aged 18 to 30 in good health. Each CDR3 is given without its conserved first and last residue.

J: TRBJ2-7; V: TRBV11-2; CDR3: ASSPTRTSGRAYEQY
J: TRBJ2-2; V: TRBV28; CDR3: ASSSPGVGTGELF
J: TRBJ2-3; V: TRBV18; CDR3: ASSPFDSTDTQY
J: TRBJ1-6; V: TRBV19; CDR3: ASSKGGRGYNSPLH
J: TRBJ2-7; V: TRBV7-9; CDR3: ASSLDAGRESSYEQY
J: TRBJ1-1; V: TRBV9; CDR3: ASSVGGGWHTEAF
J: TRBJ2-2; V: TRBV9; CDR3: ASSVALNTGELF
J: TRBJ2-7; V: TRBV7-9; CDR3: ASSLEAGKAQY
J: TRBJ1-1; V: TRBV18; CDR3: ASSQGQNTEAF
J: TRBJ1-1; V: TRBV7-9; CDR3: ASSLVATSPGENTEAF
J: TRBJ2-2; V: TRBV5-1; CDR3: ASSLELGSTGELF
J: TRBJ2-7; V: TRBV5-1; CDR3: ASSLGGTGPYEQY
J: TRBJ2-5; V: TRBV2; CDR3: ASDLQETQY
J: TRBJ2-7; V: TRBV5-6; CDR3: ASSRRTVSSYEQY
J: TRBJ2-7; V: TRBV7-6; CDR3: ASSFASGRATYEQY
J: TRBJ2-2; V: TRBV6-5; CDR3: ASRGLSVGTGELF
J: TRBJ2-1; V: TRBV12-1; CDR3: ASSGGKQF
J: TRBJ2-7; V: TRBV18; CDR3: ASSPTSGKPYEQY
J: TRBJ2-7; V: TRBV30; CDR3: AWSLSPGQGFVEQY
J: TRBJ2-5; V: TRBV6-1; CDR3: ASSEALQLGRSSQY
J: TRBJ1-2; V: TRBV18; CDR3: ASSPREVGQGGYGYT
J: TRBJ1-4; V: TRBV9; CDR3: ASSREGRGFNEKLF
J: TRBJ2-2; V: TRBV30; CDR3: AWGQGKVAGELF
J: TRBJ2-7; V: TRBV15; CDR3: ATSNVHYEQY
J: TRBJ2-2; V: TRBV18; CDR3: ASSRGQGVGELF
J: TRBJ2-7; V: TRBV6-6; CDR3: ASSKTRQGSEQY
J: TRBJ2-7; V: TRBV2; CDR3: ASSEDTKAYEQY
J: TRBJ2-7; V: TRBV19; CDR3: ASSIGDLRSEQY
J: TRBJ1-2; V: TRBV18; CDR3: ASSDQSGGLNYGYT
J: TRBJ1-6; V: TRBV7-2; CDR3: ASSFGPGQGNSPLH
J: TRBJ2-1; V: TRBV6-1; CDR3: ASSEAEVAGGPHNEQF
J: TRBJ2-5; V: TRBV18; CDR3: ASSPPPGRVGGQETQY